Shown below are 25 T cell receptor beta chains from a single sample sequenced in a study of OX40 agonist ivuxolimab in advanced cancers. Only in-frame clones appear in the TCRdb table, and some are missing; sequencing was by immunoSEQ multiplex PCR. The table lists 55,000 to 70,000 clones, approximately 86% of them singletons, with roughly 0.9% in the top ten. Sequences were derived from CD4+ or CD8+ T cells sorted from blood, sampled in a trial of the OX40 agonist ivuxolimab. The receptor set was obtained from an adult with an advanced solid tumor such as melanoma, head and neck, liver or kidney cancer.

The chain carries TRBV7-6 and TRBJ2-5; D perhaps matches TRBD2 (5 bases). TRBJ2-7 explains the end of the DNA better; the J call may be wrong. CDR3 length equals 14 residues. Germline V gene sequence: CDR1 SGHVS, CDR2 FNYEAQ. The CDR3 loop reads CASSRRPSAYEQYF. In DNA, the CDR3 is TGTGCCAGCAGCCGGAGGCCGTCTGCCTACGAGCAGTACTTC.

On this clone: The identical CDR3 is also encoded by other nucleotide sequences in the sample. The chain has TRBV4-1 and TRBJ1-5; 7 nucleotides align to TRBD1. After removal of 2 bases from V and 4 bases from J, the junction contained 8 bases not matched to a gene. The CDR3 is 16 amino acids. Germline CDR1 MGHRA, CDR2 YSYEKL. The CDR3 loop is CASSQPRDSLNQPQHF. DNA for the CDR3: TGCGCCAGCAGCCAACCACGGGACAGCTTAAATCAGCCCCAGCATTTT.

The CDR3 coding sequence is TGTGCCAGCAGCACCGGGACAGGGGGCGTGAATGAGCAGTTCTTC. Encoded protein: CASSTGTGGVNEQFF. The V and J genes are TRBV11-3 and TRBJ2-1; 12 nucleotides align to TRBD1. V trimming: 5 bases; J trimming: 7 bases; junction bases outside the gene matches: 6. CDR3 length: 15 residues. Germline V gives CDR1 SGHNT, CDR2 YENEEA.

The gene calls are TRBV19 and TRBJ1-1; unclear D gene. The V end was cut by 2 bases, the J end by 7 bases, with 8 bases between. The CDR3 covers 12 residues. CDR1 is LNHDA and CDR2 is SQIVND in the germline V gene (reference sequence). The CDR3 coding sequence is TGTGCCAGTAGTATATTTGGGGTTGAAGCTTTCTTT. It specifies CASSIFGVEAFF. Full variable domain (outside the CDR3, taken from reference TRBV19 and TRBJ1-1): DGGITQSPKYLFRKEGQNVTLSCEQNLNHDAMYWYRQDPGQGLRLIYYSQIVNDFQKGDIAEGYSVSREKKESFPLTVTSAQKNPTAFYLCASSIFGVEAFFGQGTRLTVV.

The rearrangement uses TRBV7-2 and TRBJ1-6; D gene uncertain. Deletions cut 0 bases from V and 3 bases from J, with 3 bases between. CDR3 length: 14 residues. Germline lookup yields CDR1 SGHTA and CDR2 FQGNSA. CDR3 residues: CASSLALYNSPLHF. The CDR3 bases are TGTGCCAGCAGCTTAGCCCTCTATAATTCACCCCTCCACTTT. Combining the CDR3 with reference TRBV7-2 and TRBJ1-6 gives the whole variable domain GAGVSQSPSNKVTEKGKDVELRCDPISGHTALYWYRQSLGQGLEFLIYFQGNSAPDKSGLPSDRFSAERTGGSVSTLTIQRTQQEDSAVYLCASSLALYNSPLHFGNGTRLTVT.

The rearrangement links TRBV11-3 to TRBJ1-1, with 9 bases fitting TRBD1. V trimming: 0 bases; J trimming: 2 bases; junction bases outside the gene matches: 7. The length of the CDR3 is 17 residues. Germline values: CDR1 SGHNT, CDR2 YENEEA. The CDR3 nucleotides read TGTGCCAGCAGCTTAGATCTTAGGGACAGGGAAAACACTGAAGCTTTCTTT. As protein: CASSLDLRDRENTEAFF.

This clone has only one observation. The chain links TRBV2 to TRBJ2-2; weak D call: TRBD2 (6 bases). V lost 3 bases and J lost 8, with 16 bases in between. From germline, CDR1 is SNHLY and CDR2 FYNNEI. This CDR3 is built from 15 residues. In nucleotides, the CDR3 is TGTGCCAGCAGTGAGGGCTTCGCAGGGACTGGGGAGCTGTTTTTT. This gives the protein CASSEGFAGTGELFF.

The chain employs TRBV9 and TRBJ2-2, with D possibly TRBD2 on 5 matching bases. Germline assignment: CDR1 SGDLS and CDR2 YYNGEE. The CDR3 has 15 amino acids. V dropped 0 bases and J dropped 3 bases, with 9 bases sitting between them. The CDR3 nucleotides read TGTGCCAGCAGCGTAGCGGGGTCGGACACCGGGGAGCTGTTTTTT. This sequence encodes CASSVAGSDTGELFF.

This chain uses TRBV19 with TRBJ1-2, with D possibly TRBD1 on 6 matching bases. Germline V lookup: CDR1 LNHDA, CDR2 SQIVND (reference sequence). The V end lost 5 bases, the J end lost 1 base, and 20 bases lay between the germline ends. The CDR3 covers 17 residues. CDR3 in amino acids: CASSGGGLRKDNYGYTF. CDR3 nucleotide sequence: TGTGCCAGTAGTGGGGGGGGCCTCCGCAAAGATAACTATGGCTACACCTTC.

This clone was seen a handful of times. The rearrangement uses TRBV19 and TRBJ1-5, with TRBD1 matching over 7 bases. The germline CDR1 and CDR2 sequences are LNHDA and SQIVND (reference sequence). With V trimmed by 3 bases and J by 3 bases, 5 bases remained unmatched. The CDR3 sequence is 15 residues long. The CDR3 region is CASSIGQGDNQPQHF. CDR3 DNA sequence: TGTGCCAGTAGTATCGGGCAGGGGGACAATCAGCCCCAGCATTTT. The variable domain in full, with the rest retrieved from reference TRBV19 and TRBJ1-5, is DGGITQSPKYLFRKEGQNVTLSCEQNLNHDAMYWYRQDPGQGLRLIYYSQIVNDFQKGDIAEGYSVSREKKESFPLTVTSAQKNPTAFYLCASSIGQGDNQPQHFGDGTRLSIL.

The chain carries TRBV7-3 and TRBJ2-1, with 7 bases that match TRBD2. The germline V gene has CDR1 SGHTA and CDR2 FQGTGA. CDR3 length: 14 residues. V dropped 0 bases and J dropped 8; count of bases not matched to a gene: 4. In DNA form, the CDR3 reads TGTGCCAGCAGCTTAACGGGACTAAGCCATGAGCAGTTCTTC. This encodes CASSLTGLSHEQFF.

This clone is a singleton in its sample. The rearrangement joins TRBV9 to TRBJ2-1, with 7 bases matching TRBD1. CDR3 size: 18 residues. Unmatched junction bases numbered 16, after V lost 0 bases and J lost 7 bases. Germline values: CDR1 SGDLS, CDR2 YYNGEE. The CDR3 nucleotides read TGTGCCAGCAGCGTAGTAGGAGACAGGGAAGTCATGGGGAATGAGCAGTTCTTC. Protein product: CASSVVGDREVMGNEQFF.

The chain recombines TRBV27 with TRBJ2-1; D call uncertain. V was shortened by 4 bases and J by 10 bases, with 11 bases between the two germline ends. CDR1 and CDR2 (germline): MNHEY, SMNVEV (reference sequence). The CDR3 covers 12 residues. The CDR3 sequence: CASSSSRTEQFF. The CDR3 nucleotides read TGTGCCAGCAGTTCCTCTCGGACGGAGCAGTTCTTC.

V usage is TRBV6-1 and J usage is TRBJ1-1, with D perhaps matching TRBD1 (5 bases). The germline gives CDR1 MNHNS, CDR2 SASEGT. CDR3 length equals 14 residues. The V and J ends lost 1 base and 3 bases respectively, with 9 bases between them. This chain's CDR3 is CASSEEGRHTEAFF. The CDR3 region has the DNA TGTGCCAGCAGTGAAGAGGGACGGCACACTGAAGCTTTCTTT.

The chain joins TRBV5-4 to TRBJ2-1; 7 bases match TRBD1. Germline loops: CDR1 SGHNT, CDR2 YYREEE (reference sequence). Trimming at V came to 4 bases and at J to 5 bases, leaving 6 bases not matched to a gene. CDR3 length: 14 residues. CDR3 sequence: CASSAGTDHNEQFF. CDR3 sequence (DNA): TGTGCCAGCAGCGCCGGGACAGACCACAATGAGCAGTTCTTC.

The chain links TRBV18 to TRBJ2-3; 7 nucleotides agree with TRBD1. This CDR3 is built from 17 residues. Germline loops: CDR1 KGHSH, CDR2 LQKENI. J gave up 0 bases and V 1 base, and 7 bases lay outside the gene matches. CDR3 amino acids: CASSPLSRTGSTDTQYF. DNA for the CDR3: TGTGCCAGCTCACCACTTTCCCGGACAGGTAGCACAGATACGCAGTATTTT.

The rearrangement uses TRBV9 and TRBJ2-1, with 9 bases aligning to TRBD1. The V gene's germline CDR1 is SGDLS and CDR2 YYNGEE. The CDR3 has 14 amino acids. The DNA of the CDR3 is TGTGCTACCTCGAGGGACAGGGACTACAATGAGCAGTTCTTC. Protein product: CATSRDRDYNEQFF.

The chain links TRBV28 to TRBJ2-7; D is ambiguous. Per germline, CDR1 MDHEN and CDR2 SYDVKM. The germline V and J ends were trimmed by 4 bases and 1 base, with 8 bases remaining between them. CDR3 length equals 13 residues. For the CDR3, the DNA is TGTGCCAGCAGTTCCCCCGGGTCCTACGAGCAGTACTTC. Translating gives CASSSPGSYEQYF.

This CDR3 is CAWSVGGYTEAFF. As DNA, the CDR3 is TGTGCCTGGAGTGTAGGGGGTTACACTGAAGCTTTCTTT. V is TRBV30 and J is TRBJ1-1, with D possibly matching TRBD1 (6 bases). CDR1 is GTSNPN and CDR2 is SVGIG in the germline V gene (reference sequence). This CDR3 spans 13 amino acids. V was trimmed by 0 bases and J by 3 bases, leaving 8 bases between them.

The chain carries TRBV28 and TRBJ2-3; 11 bases map to TRBD2. After removal of 5 bases from V and 3 bases from J, the junction contained 7 bases not matched to a gene. Germline V lookup: CDR1 MDHEN, CDR2 SYDVKM. The CDR3 is 16 residues long. The CDR3 DNA reads as TGTGCCAGCAGTCTCCCAGCTAGCGGGAGGACAGATACGCAGTATTTT. Its translation: CASSLPASGRTDTQYF.

J is TRBJ1-5 and V is TRBV6-1, with a possible D match to TRBD1 (5 bases). The germline gives CDR1 MNHNS, CDR2 SASEGT. The CDR3 runs to 16 residues. V was trimmed by 1 base and J by 0 bases, leaving 10 bases between them. The CDR3 sequence is CASSEGQSYSNQPQHF. The CDR3 nucleotides are TGTGCCAGCAGTGAAGGACAGAGCTATAGCAATCAGCCCCAGCATTTT.

The chain employs TRBV18 and TRBJ2-7; 9 bases line up with TRBD1. There are 14 residues in the CDR3. CDR1 is KGHSH, CDR2 LQKENI, per germline. Losses at the gene ends were 3 bases for V and 5 bases for J; bases not matched to a gene: 5. The CDR3: CASSPWDRVHEQYF. CDR3 in DNA: TGTGCCAGCTCACCGTGGGACAGGGTTCACGAGCAGTACTTC.

The genes are TRBV19 and TRBJ1-4, with D unclear. V gave up 4 bases and J gave up 8 bases, with 14 bases separating them. This CDR3 spans 14 amino acids. Germline CDR1 and CDR2: LNHDA and SQIVND (reference sequence). CDR3 amino acids: CASSRGGFSEKLFF. The CDR3 DNA follows: TGTGCCAGTAGTAGGGGAGGTTTTTCCGAAAAACTGTTTTTT.

V and J are TRBV21-1 and TRBJ2-5; TRBD1, the D gene given by the table, was not confirmed from the DNA. TRBV21-1 is a known pseudogene. The CDR3 has 13 residues. CDR3 amino acids: CASSETGGETQYF. The CDR3 bases are TGTGCCAGCAGCGAGACAGGTGGAGAGACCCAGTACTTC.

The genes are TRBV6-5 and TRBJ1-2, with D uncertain. The CDR3 consists of 16 residues. The germline V gene encodes CDR1 MNHEY and CDR2 SVGAGI. Trimming left V 2 bases short and J 0 bases short, with 13 bases between. CDR3 protein: CASSYTRRPSNYGYTF. The CDR3 nucleotides read TGTGCCAGCAGTTACACCCGACGGCCCTCTAACTATGGCTACACCTTC.